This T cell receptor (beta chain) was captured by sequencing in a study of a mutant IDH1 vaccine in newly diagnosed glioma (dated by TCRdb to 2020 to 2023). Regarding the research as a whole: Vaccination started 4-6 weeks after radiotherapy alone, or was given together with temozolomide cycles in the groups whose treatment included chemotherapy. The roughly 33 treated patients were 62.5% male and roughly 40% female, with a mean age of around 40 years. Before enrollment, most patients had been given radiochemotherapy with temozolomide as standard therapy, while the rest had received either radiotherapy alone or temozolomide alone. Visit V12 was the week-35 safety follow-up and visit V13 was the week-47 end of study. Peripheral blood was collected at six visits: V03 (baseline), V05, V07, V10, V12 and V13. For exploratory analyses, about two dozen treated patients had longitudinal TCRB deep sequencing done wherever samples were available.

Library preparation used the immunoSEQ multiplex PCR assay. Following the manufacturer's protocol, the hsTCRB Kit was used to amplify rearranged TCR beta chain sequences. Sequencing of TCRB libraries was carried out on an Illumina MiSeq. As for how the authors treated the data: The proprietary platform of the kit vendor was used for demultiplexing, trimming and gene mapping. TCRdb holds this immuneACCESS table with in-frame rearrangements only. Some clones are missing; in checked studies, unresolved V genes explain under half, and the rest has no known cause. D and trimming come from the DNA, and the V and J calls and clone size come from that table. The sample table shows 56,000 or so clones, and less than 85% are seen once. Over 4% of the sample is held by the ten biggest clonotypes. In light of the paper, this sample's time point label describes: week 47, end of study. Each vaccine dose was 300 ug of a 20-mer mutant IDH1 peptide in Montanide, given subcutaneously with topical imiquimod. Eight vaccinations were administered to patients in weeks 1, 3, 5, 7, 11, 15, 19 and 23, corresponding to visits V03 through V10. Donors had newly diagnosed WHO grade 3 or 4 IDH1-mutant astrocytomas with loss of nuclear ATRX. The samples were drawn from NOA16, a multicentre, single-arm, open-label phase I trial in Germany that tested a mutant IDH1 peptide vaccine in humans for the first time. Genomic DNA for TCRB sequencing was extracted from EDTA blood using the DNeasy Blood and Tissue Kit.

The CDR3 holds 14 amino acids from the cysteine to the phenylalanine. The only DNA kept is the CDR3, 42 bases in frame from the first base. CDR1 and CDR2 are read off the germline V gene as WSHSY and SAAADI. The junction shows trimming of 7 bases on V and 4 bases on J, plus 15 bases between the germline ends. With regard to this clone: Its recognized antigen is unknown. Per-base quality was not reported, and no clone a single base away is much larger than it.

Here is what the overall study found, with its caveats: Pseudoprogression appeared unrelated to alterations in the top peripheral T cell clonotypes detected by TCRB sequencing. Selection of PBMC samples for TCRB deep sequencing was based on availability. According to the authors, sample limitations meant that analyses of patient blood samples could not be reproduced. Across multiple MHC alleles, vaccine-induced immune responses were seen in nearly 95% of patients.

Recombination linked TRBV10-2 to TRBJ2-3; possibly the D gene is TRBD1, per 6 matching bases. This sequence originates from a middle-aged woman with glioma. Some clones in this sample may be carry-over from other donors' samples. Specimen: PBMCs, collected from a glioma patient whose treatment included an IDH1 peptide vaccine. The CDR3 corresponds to CASTNRESADTQYF. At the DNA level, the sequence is TGCGCCAGCACCAACAGGGAGTCGGCAGATACGCAGTATTTT.